Each of the 19 T cell receptor beta chains below was sequenced from the same sample in a study of blood T cell repertoires in COVID-19. Produced via immunoSEQ multiplex PCR; TCRdb's table is partial and in-frame only. The table lists approximately 150,000 clones, 70% to 85% of them singletons, with 6.5% to 9% in the top ten. Input material: peripheral blood. These receptors were collected from a woman in her forties or fifties in a cohort sampled during active or convalescent COVID-19.

The chain combines TRBV7-3 with TRBJ2-3, with a possible D match to TRBD2 (6 bases). Trimming shortened V by 3 bases and J by 1 base, and 11 bases separated the two germline ends. The CDR3 spans 15 residues. Germline CDR1 and CDR2: SGHTA and FQGTGA. DNA for the CDR3: TGTGCCAGCAGCTTTTTAGGCGGGGGCACAGATACGCAGTATTTT. Translating it yields CASSFLGGGTDTQYF.

This chain joins TRBV4-1 and TRBJ2-7; TRBD1 matches at 9 bases. Germline CDR1 reads MGHRA; CDR2 reads YSYEKL. The V gene end was trimmed by 1 base and the J gene end by 8 bases; junction bases not matched to a gene: 9. The CDR3 loop spans 15 amino acids. The CDR3 nucleotides are TGCGCCAGCAGCCAAGTGACAGGGGGGAGTCTGAAGCAGTACTTC. Amino acid sequence: CASSQVTGGSLKQYF.

The genes are TRBV19 and TRBJ2-3, with D possibly being TRBD2 (6 bases). This CDR3 spans 13 amino acids. Deletions cut 4 bases from V and 4 bases from J, with 9 bases between. Germline CDR1 LNHDA, CDR2 SQIVND (reference sequence). CDR3 in amino acids: CASSNIAADTQYF. Here the CDR3 DNA reads TGTGCCAGTAGTAACATAGCGGCAGATACGCAGTATTTT.

The rearrangement uses TRBV27 and TRBJ1-2; no definite D call. V was shortened by 0 bases and J by 0 bases, with 8 bases between the two germline ends. The V gene's germline CDR1 is MNHEY and CDR2 SMNVEV (reference sequence). The CDR3 sequence is 15 residues long. The chain's CDR3 is CASSLSPQANYGYTF. The CDR3 DNA follows: TGTGCCAGCAGTTTATCCCCGCAGGCTAACTATGGCTACACCTTC.

This chain connects TRBV20-1 to TRBJ1-2; no reliable D call. The ends were cut back, 7 bases at V and 0 bases at J, with 6 bases in the middle. Germline values: CDR1 DFQATT, CDR2 SNEGSKA (reference sequence). The CDR3 contains 11 residues. CDR3 protein: CSVDSNYGYTF. The CDR3 region has the DNA TGCAGTGTTGACTCTAACTATGGCTACACCTTC.

DNA of the CDR3: TGTGCCTGGTCTATGCTACAGCCTGAAGCTTTCTTT. As protein: CAWSMLQPEAFF. V and J are TRBV30 and TRBJ1-1; D is ambiguous. The germline V and J ends were trimmed by 5 bases and 6 bases, with 13 bases remaining between them. This CDR3 region has 12 residues. The germline V gene encodes CDR1 GTSNPN and CDR2 SVGIG (reference sequence).

In its sample, this clone was seen a few times. CDR3: CASSVGTSGGLLGANVLTF. Written as DNA, the CDR3 is TGTGCCAGCAGCGTAGGAACTAGCGGGGGGCTCCTCGGGGCCAACGTCCTGACTTTC. The chain links TRBV9 to TRBJ2-6; 12 nucleotides agree with TRBD2. J was trimmed by 4 bases and V by 0 bases; bases with no gene match: 8. Germline V gives CDR1 SGDLS, CDR2 YYNGEE. CDR3 size: 19 residues.

The V and J genes are TRBV6-5 and TRBJ1-2; 7 positions match TRBD1. Trimming at V came to 2 bases and at J to 0 bases, leaving 3 bases not matched to a gene. Per germline, CDR1 MNHEY and CDR2 SVGAGI. The CDR3 extends over 15 amino acids. The CDR3 DNA follows: TGTGCCAGCAGTTACGTTGACAGGGCTAACTATGGCTACACCTTC. It is translated as CASSYVDRANYGYTF.

The rearrangement uses TRBV7-3 and TRBJ2-1; weak D call: TRBD1 (6 bases). V lost 2 bases and J lost 9, with 11 bases in between. The CDR3 is 13 amino acids. CDR1 and CDR2 from the germline V gene are SGHTA and FQGTGA. The CDR3 region has the DNA TGTGCCAGCAGCTTATATCTCAGGGGTGAGCAGTTCTTC. It is translated as CASSLYLRGEQFF.

The rearrangement uses TRBV6-2 or TRBV6-3 and TRBJ2-1, with TRBD2 identical over 11 bases. Looked up from germline, CDR1 is MNHEY and CDR2 is SVGEGT. The CDR3 sequence is 16 residues long. Germline trimming cut 2 bases from V and 6 bases from J; bases unmatched to any gene: 6. This CDR3 reads CASSYASGGKINEQFF. CDR3 nucleotides: TGTGCCAGCAGTTACGCTAGCGGGGGGAAGATCAATGAGCAGTTCTTC.

This chain joins TRBV11-2 and TRBJ2-1, with 15 bases lining up with TRBD2. The CDR3 length is 18 residues. The germline V gene encodes CDR1 SGHAT and CDR2 FQNNGV. J was trimmed by 7 bases and V by 2 bases; bases with no gene match: 9. The CDR3 DNA is TGTGCCAGCAGCTTATTCCCCCGGACTAGCGGGGGGGATAATGAGCAGTTCTTC. Protein sequence: CASSLFPRTSGGDNEQFF. Supplemented by reference TRBV11-2 and TRBJ2-1, the full variable domain reads EAGVAQSPRYKIIEKRQSVAFWCNPISGHATLYWYQQILGQGPKLLIQFQNNGVVDDSQLPKDRFSAERLKGVDSTLKIQPAKLEDSAVYLCASSLFPRTSGGDNEQFFGPGTRLTVL.

The chain carries TRBV14 and TRBJ2-7, with 10 bases fitting TRBD2. V was pared by 4 bases and J by 1 base, with 7 bases of the junction left unmatched. The germline gives CDR1 SGHDN, CDR2 FVKESK. CDR3 length: 16 amino acids. The CDR3: CASSPIRTSGSYEQYF. Written as DNA, the CDR3 is TGTGCCAGCAGCCCCATCAGGACTAGCGGTTCCTACGAGCAGTACTTC.

The chain links TRBV18 to TRBJ2-4, with 7 bases fitting TRBD1. Germline lookup yields CDR1 KGHSH and CDR2 LQKENI. After removal of 0 bases from V and 4 bases from J, the junction contained 3 bases not matched to a gene. The CDR3 consists of 15 residues. The CDR3 sequence: CASSPPSQGKNIQYF. Written as DNA, the CDR3 is TGTGCCAGCTCACCACCGTCACAGGGGAAAAACATTCAGTACTTC.

The V and J genes are TRBV5-5 and TRBJ2-7, with TRBD1 matching 10 bases. V gave up 1 base and J gave up 7 bases; unmatched junction bases: 17. The CDR3 contains 18 residues. The germline CDR1 and CDR2 sequences are SGHKS and YYEKEE (reference sequence). CDR3: CASSLKISGTGVLGEQYF. In nucleotides, the CDR3 is TGTGCCAGCAGCTTGAAAATCTCTGGGACAGGGGTTTTGGGGGAGCAGTACTTC.

A few counts support this clone. V and J are TRBV5-3 and TRBJ1-1, with TRBD1 identical over 10 bases. TRBV5-3 is assigned to the ORF class and has an uncertain function. The CDR3 runs to 16 residues. V was clipped by 4 bases and J by 0 bases; unmatched bases: 6. The CDR3 region has the DNA TGTGCCAGAAGCCCAGGACAGGGGGTTATGAACACTGAAGCTTTCTTT. Residues: CARSPGQGVMNTEAFF.

V and J are TRBV28 and TRBJ1-6, with D possibly matching TRBD1 (6 bases). The CDR3 totals 17 residues. From germline, CDR1 is MDHEN and CDR2 SYDVKM. V was clipped by 1 base and J by 2 bases, with 12 bases between them. CDR3 nucleotides: TGTGCCAGCAGTTTATTCACCGGGGACACCTATAATTCACCCCTCCACTTT. Translating it yields CASSLFTGDTYNSPLHF.

This chain links TRBV2 with TRBJ2-5; maybe TRBD1 (6 bases). The CDR3 consists of 14 residues. Germline loops: CDR1 SNHLY, CDR2 FYNNEI. V lost 3 bases to trimming and J lost 3 bases, with 11 bases between them. CDR3 nucleotide sequence: TGTGCCAGCAGTGAGGGGGCAGGGAAAGAGACCCAGTACTTC. This codes for CASSEGAGKETQYF.

CDR3 sequence reads: CASSADTGTGRYGYTF. The CDR3 DNA is TGTGCCAGCAGCGCGGATACCGGGACAGGGAGATATGGCTACACCTTC. The V and J genes are TRBV5-4 and TRBJ1-2, with 9 bases matching TRBD1. Trimming took 4 bases from V and 5 from J; bases not matched to a gene: 12. This CDR3 comprises 16 residues. Germline CDR1 is SGHNT and CDR2 is YYREEE (reference sequence).

V usage is TRBV5-5 and J usage is TRBJ2-7; the match to TRBD1 covers 7 bases. V trimming: 2 bases; J trimming: 1 base; junction bases outside the gene matches: 6. CDR1 SGHKS and CDR2 YYEKEE come from the germline V gene (reference sequence). The CDR3 spans 15 residues. The CDR3 sequence is CASSFLRTGSYEQYF. CDR3 sequence (DNA): TGTGCCAGCAGCTTCCTTAGGACAGGTTCCTACGAGCAGTACTTC.